Below, 19 T cell receptor beta chains from the same sample are listed, as sequenced in a study of CD8+ T cells in alopecia areata. In each case, RNA was isolated and then reverse transcribed into cDNA as the sequencing template. The assay was immunoSEQ multiplex PCR, and TCRdb's table has in-frame clones only and misses some. The sample has 150,000 or so clones; about 66% are singletons. The specimen was CD8+ T cells sorted from blood, collected at week 0. The receptors were gathered from a human donor with alopecia areata.

This clone was seen a few times. V usage is TRBV30 and J usage is TRBJ2-3; D not resolved. Germline CDR1 GTSNPN, CDR2 SVGIG (reference sequence). The ends were cut back, 2 bases at V and 0 bases at J, with 6 bases in the middle. This CDR3 has 13 residues. The CDR3 spells CAWSSTSTDTQYF. The CDR3 coding sequence is TGTGCCTGGAGTAGTACTAGCACAGATACGCAGTATTTT.

This chain links TRBV6-5 with TRBJ2-1; perhaps TRBD2 as D (5 bases). The germline gives CDR1 MNHEY, CDR2 SVGAGI. This CDR3 spans 13 amino acids. V lost 8 bases to trimming and J lost 16 bases, with 24 bases between them. The CDR3 sequence is CASGMGAATPKFF. CDR3 in DNA: TGTGCCAGCGGTATGGGAGCGGCAACCCCAAAATTCTTC.

This sequence joins TRBV2 and TRBJ1-4; perhaps TRBD1 as D (5 bases). Germline V CDR1 and CDR2: SNHLY, FYNNEI. This CDR3 contains 11 residues. V was cut by 11 bases and J by 14 bases, with 18 bases left in between. The CDR3 DNA sequence: TGTGCCCTCCGGGGGGGGTCCGGCCTGTTTTTT. It translates to CALRGGSGLFF.

The chain combines TRBV29-1 with TRBJ2-2, with D possibly TRBD2 on 6 matching bases. Trimming stripped 6 bases from V and 2 bases from J, with 16 bases between. The CDR3 has 15 amino acids. Germline CDR1 and CDR2: SQVTM and ANQGSEA. CDR3: CSVPVAESNTGELFF. CDR3 DNA sequence: TGCAGCGTACCTGTAGCGGAGTCAAACACCGGGGAGCTGTTTTTT.

This chain uses TRBV4-1 with TRBJ1-5; possibly TRBD1 for D (5 bases). V lost 0 bases and J lost 7, with 13 bases in between. CDR3 length: 15 amino acids. Germline CDR1 MGHRA, CDR2 YSYEKL. The CDR3 DNA sequence: TGCGCCAGCAGCCAAGAGGGGCCAGGGACCCAGCCCCAGCATTTT. Its translation: CASSQEGPGTQPQHF.

The V gene is TRBV6-5, the J gene TRBJ2-1, with D unclear. The CDR3 extends over 13 amino acids. CDR1 MNHEY and CDR2 SVGAGI come from the germline V gene. Trimming stripped 2 bases from V and 10 bases from J, with 12 bases between. The CDR3 nucleotides read TGTGCCAGCAGTTACCCTTCTAGGAACGAGCAGTTCTTC. The encoded protein is CASSYPSRNEQFF.

This clone was observed a few times. This chain joins TRBV7-9 and TRBJ2-7; D is ambiguous. CDR1 and CDR2 from the germline V gene are SEHNR and FQNEAQ (reference sequence). The CDR3 sequence is 14 residues long. Trimming stripped 3 bases from V and 1 base from J, with 10 bases between. This chain's CDR3 is CASSFIGRSYEQYF. The CDR3 region has the DNA TGTGCCAGCAGCTTTATCGGACGGTCCTACGAGCAGTACTTC.

This chain connects TRBV5-1 to TRBJ1-5, with D uncertain. Trimming took off 1 base at V and 3 bases at J, with 11 bases between the two ends. The CDR3 has 15 residues. CDR1 is SGHRS and CDR2 is YFSETQ in the germline V gene. CDR3 region: CASSLTGSFNQPQHF. The CDR3 nucleotides read TGCGCCAGCAGCTTGACTGGGTCGTTCAATCAGCCCCAGCATTTT. The variable domain in full, completed from reference TRBV5-1 and TRBJ1-5, reads KAGVTQTPRYLIKTRGQQVTLSCSPISGHRSVSWYQQTPGQGLQFLFEYFSETQRNKGNFPGRFSGRQFSNSRSEMNVSTLELGDSALYLCASSLTGSFNQPQHFGDGTRLSIL.

J is TRBJ2-7 and V is TRBV29-1; D is unresolved. Looked up from germline, CDR1 is SQVTM and CDR2 is ANQGSEA. CDR3 length equals 10 residues. V was pared by 0 bases and J by 5 bases, with 2 bases between. CDR3 in amino acids: CSVEENEQYF. The CDR3 nucleotides are TGCAGCGTTGAAGAAAACGAGCAGTACTTC.

This clone was counted a few times. The DNA for the CDR3 is TGTGCCAGCAGTTTGCCTTACACCGGGGAGCTGTTTTTT. Protein product: CASSLPYTGELFF. This chain links TRBV6-5 with TRBJ2-2; D uncertain. Germline CDR1 reads MNHEY; CDR2 reads SVGAGI. The V gene lost 4 bases and the J gene lost 3 bases, with 6 bases spanning the gap. The CDR3 consists of 13 residues.

This clone has a handful of counts. V and J are TRBV30 and TRBJ2-2; D may match TRBD1 or TRBD2 (7 bases each). This CDR3 is built from 15 residues. Germline-derived CDR1 and CDR2 are GTSNPN and SVGIG (reference sequence). V was cut by 5 bases and J by 3 bases, with 16 bases left in between. CDR3 coding DNA: TGTGCCTGGCATCAGGGGGGGACGGACACCGGGGAGCTGTTTTTT. It codes for CAWHQGGTDTGELFF.

This chain connects TRBV10-3 to TRBJ2-1; TRBD1 agrees at 7 bases. Germline-derived CDR1 and CDR2 are ENHRY and SYGVKD. The CDR3 runs 14 residues. J lost 5 bases, V lost 6 bases, and 7 bases had no gene match. The DNA of the CDR3 is TGTGCCATCAGGGAACAGGGGTTCAACAATGAGCAGTTCTTC. As protein: CAIREQGFNNEQFF.

This clone was counted between two and nine times. V is TRBV15 and J is TRBJ2-1, with 10 bases aligning to TRBD2. Looked up from germline, CDR1 is LNHNV and CDR2 is YYDKDF (reference sequence). The CDR3 contains 15 residues. J lost 6 bases, V lost 2 bases, and 4 bases had no gene match. This CDR3 is CATSRSSGGANEQFF. The DNA of the CDR3 is TGTGCCACCAGCAGATCCAGCGGGGGGGCCAATGAGCAGTTCTTC.

This clone was found a few times. The genes are TRBV4-1 and TRBJ1-3; 8 bases line up with TRBD1. The CDR3 is made up of 15 amino acids. V lost 1 base to trimming and J lost 4 bases; unmatched junction nucleotides: 3. Germline lookup yields CDR1 MGHRA and CDR2 YSYEKL. CDR3 region: CASSQGTGSGNTIYF. Written as DNA, the CDR3 is TGCGCCAGCAGCCAAGGGACAGGGAGCGGAAACACCATATATTTT.

This chain links TRBV30 with TRBJ2-1, with 7 bases matching TRBD1. This CDR3 is 15 amino acids long. After removal of 3 bases from V and 6 bases from J, the junction contained 11 bases not matched to a gene. Germline-derived CDR1 and CDR2 are GTSNPN and SVGIG (reference sequence). CDR3 sequence (DNA): TGTGCCTGGAGCCCTCCCGACAGGGTCCCCAATGAGCAGTTCTTC. The encoded protein is CAWSPPDRVPNEQFF.

CDR3 nucleotides: TGCGCCAGCAGGCGTTCCTGGAACACTGAAGCTTTCTTT. Its translation is CASRRSWNTEAFF. This chain links TRBV4-1 with TRBJ1-1; no clear D. The CDR3 is 13 amino acids. CDR1 and CDR2 from the germline V gene are MGHRA and YSYEKL. Trimming pared 6 bases from V and 1 base from J, leaving 9 bases between.

The chain links TRBV13 to TRBJ1-5, with D possibly matching TRBD1 (6 bases). The V end lost 4 bases, the J end lost 7 bases, and 11 bases lay between the germline ends. Germline CDR1 and CDR2: PRHDT and FYEKMQ (reference sequence). CDR3 length: 13 amino acids. The CDR3, as DNA: TGTGCCAGCAGCTCGGGGGCAGGGCAGCCCCAGCATTTT. This sequence encodes CASSSGAGQPQHF.

This clone was detected once. The chain links TRBV12-5 to TRBJ1-1; D gene unclear. Trimming shortened V by 5 bases and J by 1 base, and 17 bases separated the two germline ends. CDR3 length: 16 residues. Germline CDR1 and CDR2: LGHNT and FRNRAP. CDR3 nucleotides: TGTGCTAGTGGTAGCCCTGTGTTTGTCGAGAACACTGAAGCTTTCTTT. Its translation: CASGSPVFVENTEAFF.

The chain employs TRBV30 and TRBJ1-2; TRBD1 might be the D (5 bases). The V gene lost 2 bases and the J gene lost 2 bases, with 9 bases spanning the gap. The CDR3 consists of 13 residues. From germline, CDR1 is GTSNPN and CDR2 SVGIG (reference sequence). CDR3 nucleotides: TGTGCCTGGAGTATAACAGGAAACTATGGCTACACCTTC. It translates to CAWSITGNYGYTF.